This entry concerns a single TCR beta chain. A sample-barcoded 5' primer and a J-beta primer mix were used in a second PCR of about 7 to 12 cycles. TCRdb fed the 5' RACE reads into MiXCR, producing one record per CDR3 protein. The table lists approximately 1.5 million distinct CDR3 sequences, 40% to 45% of them singletons. Germline V gene data show CDR1 as LNHDA and CDR2 as SQIVND (reference sequence). The CDR3 contains 16 residues. The ends were cut back, 7 bases at V and 6 bases at J, with 22 bases in the middle. The entry originates in a study of blood T cells in healthy people across ages. This TCR derives from a young woman in good health. The chain uses TRBV19 and TRBJ2-1; TRBD2 might be the D (5 bases). Sequences were obtained from blood. Here the CDR3 DNA reads TGTGCCAGTACCAGGACCGGAGGAGTAGGTACCAATGAGCAGTTCTTC. Translating it yields CASTRTGGVGTNEQFF.